The 27 T cell receptor beta chains below come from one sample, sequenced in a study of cytomegalovirus exposure and HLA in healthy donors. The primer mix had 60 Vbeta and 13 Jbeta primers. Assay: immunoSEQ multiplex PCR; the TCRdb copy retains only in-frame clones and omits some. The table has about 140,000 clones, about four fifths seen once; the top ten hold about 4.5%. The sample taken for sequencing was PBMCs. All receptors derive from a young man in good health.

The genes are TRBV5-1 and TRBJ2-2; possible D gene TRBD1, 6 bases. V lost 3 bases, J lost 3 bases, and 12 bases lay in between. This CDR3 has 15 amino acids. CDR1 is SGHRS and CDR2 is YFSETQ in the germline V gene. The CDR3 DNA reads as TGCGCCAGCAGCTGGCAACAGGGATACACCGGGGAGCTGTTTTTT. Encoded protein: CASSWQQGYTGELFF.

The rearrangement links TRBV5-1 to TRBJ1-1; weak D call: TRBD1 (6 bases). Germline V CDR1 and CDR2: SGHRS, YFSETQ. This CDR3 spans 18 amino acids. The V and J ends lost 4 bases and 5 bases respectively, with 27 bases between them. As DNA, the CDR3 is TGCGCCAGCAGCCCAGGGTTGTTGGGGGCGACAGGAAGTACTGAAGCTTTCTTT. As protein: CASSPGLLGATGSTEAFF.

This clone showed up just a few times. The chain uses TRBV18 and TRBJ1-3; 9 nucleotides line up with TRBD1. V dropped 1 base and J dropped 3; count of bases not matched to a gene: 7. Germline V gene sequence: CDR1 KGHSH, CDR2 LQKENI. CDR3 size: 17 residues. This CDR3 reads CASSPRTGEYGGNTIYF. In DNA, the CDR3 is TGTGCCAGCTCACCACGGACAGGGGAATACGGTGGAAACACCATATATTTT.

The CDR3 DNA reads as TGTGCCAGCAGCTCCGACAGGGGGCCGTCCTGGCGCTACACCTTC. This codes for CASSSDRGPSWRYTF. This sequence joins TRBV7-9 and TRBJ1-2; the match to TRBD1 covers 10 bases. The CDR3 has 15 amino acids. Germline V lookup: CDR1 SEHNR, CDR2 FQNEAQ (reference sequence). V lost 4 bases and J lost 9; bases outside the gene matches: 11.

This clone showed up just a few times. The chain joins TRBV11-2 to TRBJ1-2; D unresolved. V was shortened by 1 base and J by 8 bases, with 5 bases between the two germline ends. The CDR3 is made up of 11 amino acids. In germline, CDR1 is SGHAT, CDR2 FQNNGV. In DNA form, the CDR3 reads TGTGCCAGCAGCTTAGGACTGGGCTACACCTTC. This codes for CASSLGLGYTF.

The V call is TRBV18, the J call TRBJ2-5; TRBD1 might be the D (6 bases). Trimming cost V 0 bases and J 7 bases, with 24 bases left between them. Germline assignment: CDR1 KGHSH and CDR2 LQKENI. The CDR3 covers 18 residues. CDR3 protein: CASSPPANPGVALGTQYF. The DNA for the CDR3 is TGTGCCAGCTCACCACCGGCCAACCCAGGGGTGGCTCTAGGGACCCAGTACTTC.

The chain has TRBV11-3 and TRBJ2-1; 9 nucleotides align to TRBD2. Trimming at V came to 5 bases and at J to 8 bases, leaving 10 bases not matched to a gene. This CDR3 comprises 15 residues. In germline, CDR1 is SGHNT, CDR2 YENEEA. The CDR3 coding sequence is TGTGCCAGCAGCCCCCGCGGGAGGGCCATCGATGAGCAGTTCTTC. Protein product: CASSPRGRAIDEQFF.

The V call is TRBV18, the J call TRBJ1-3, with no clear D. The length of the CDR3 is 15 residues. V lost 3 bases and J lost 10, with 19 bases in between. The germline V gene has CDR1 KGHSH and CDR2 LQKENI. CDR3 sequence: CASSPLDWPLLTIYF. The CDR3 DNA reads as TGTGCCAGCTCACCTCTGGACTGGCCTCTGTTGACCATATATTTT.

This clone was picked up one time. The genes are TRBV7-3 and TRBJ2-1; 7 positions match TRBD1. Germline V gene sequence: CDR1 SGHTA, CDR2 FQGTGA. The CDR3 has 14 residues. With V trimmed by 3 bases and J by 7 bases, 6 bases remained unmatched. CDR3 sequence reads: CASSFSGTANEQFF. The CDR3 coding sequence is TGTGCCAGCAGCTTCTCCGGGACAGCAAATGAGCAGTTCTTC.

This chain connects TRBV7-6 to TRBJ2-7; a weak D match, TRBD2 (6 bases). The CDR3 is 16 amino acids. Trimming took 5 bases from V and 3 from J, leaving 20 bases between them. CDR1 and CDR2 from the germline V gene are SGHVS and FNYEAQ. The CDR3 sequence is CASSRGPGTDLYEQYF. The CDR3 region has the DNA TGTGCCAGCAGCCGCGGACCCGGGACTGATCTCTACGAGCAGTACTTC. Full variable domain (remainder filled in from reference TRBV7-6 and TRBJ2-7): GAGVSQSPRYKVTKRGQDVALRCDPISGHVSLYWYRQALGQGPEFLTYFNYEAQQDKSGLPNDRFSAERPEGSISTLTIQRTEQRDSAMYRCASSRGPGTDLYEQYFGPGTRLTVT.

V gene TRBV5-4 combines with J gene TRBJ1-5; D ambiguous. CDR1 is SGHNT and CDR2 is YYREEE in the germline V gene (reference sequence). The CDR3 is 13 residues long. The V end was cut by 0 bases, the J end by 10 bases, with 11 bases between. The CDR3 loop reads CASSLELVGPQHF. CDR3 coding DNA: TGTGCCAGCAGCTTGGAGTTGGTGGGCCCCCAGCATTTT.

The rearrangement uses TRBV5-4 and TRBJ2-3; 7 bases are shared with TRBD2. There are 15 residues in the CDR3. Per the germline V gene, CDR1 is SGHNT and CDR2 is YYREEE (reference sequence). The ends lost 4 bases at V and 2 bases at J; junction bases unmatched: 7. The CDR3 protein is CASSSQRENTDTQYF. Here the CDR3 DNA reads TGTGCCAGCAGCAGCCAGCGGGAAAACACAGATACGCAGTATTTT.

The chain carries TRBV6-5 and TRBJ1-4, with 8 bases that match TRBD1. CDR1 MNHEY and CDR2 SVGAGI come from the germline V gene. The CDR3 is 15 residues long. V was clipped by 2 bases and J by 4 bases; unmatched bases: 3. CDR3 coding DNA: TGTGCCAGCAGTTACCAGGGGGCCTTTAATGAAAAACTGTTTTTT. Translation gives CASSYQGAFNEKLFF.

In this sample, this clone turned up once. The gene calls are TRBV19 and TRBJ1-5; 9 nucleotides line up with TRBD1. This CDR3 has 14 residues. Germline V gene lookup returns CDR1 LNHDA and CDR2 SQIVND (reference sequence). CDR3 nucleotides: TGTGGAACCCGGAACAGGGGGCCCAATCAGCCCCAGCATTTT. This sequence encodes CGTRNRGPNQPQHF.

In its sample, this clone was seen a few times. This chain uses TRBV27 with TRBJ2-1; no clear D. Germline CDR1 MNHEY, CDR2 SMNVEV (reference sequence). This CDR3 is built from 15 residues. Trimming stripped 3 bases from V and 1 base from J, with 10 bases between. The CDR3 nucleotides are TGTGCCAGCAGTTTCCCTAGTCGGTCCTACAATGAGCAGTTCTTC. Translating gives CASSFPSRSYNEQFF.

The V gene is TRBV19, the J gene TRBJ1-3; D unclear. Trimming left V 4 bases short and J 2 bases short, with 6 bases between. CDR1 is LNHDA, CDR2 SQIVND, per germline (reference sequence). The CDR3 runs 13 residues. Here the CDR3 reads CASSTEAGNTIYF. CDR3 DNA sequence: TGTGCCAGTAGTACGGAGGCTGGAAACACCATATATTTT.

The chain links TRBV25-1 to TRBJ2-7; 11 bases match TRBD2. The junction had 4 bases not matched to a gene; V was cut back by 5 bases and J by 7 bases. CDR1 is MGHDK, CDR2 SYGVNS, per germline. The CDR3 is made up of 13 amino acids. CDR3 sequence: CASSFLAGGEQYF. The CDR3 DNA is TGTGCCAGCAGTTTCCTAGCGGGAGGAGAGCAGTACTTC.

The rearrangement joins TRBV18 to TRBJ2-1; D might be TRBD2 (5 bases). Trimming removed 2 bases at V and 5 bases at J, with 10 bases between. The CDR3 contains 14 residues. Germline-derived CDR1 and CDR2 are KGHSH and LQKENI. This CDR3 is CASSPTSRDNEQFF. The CDR3 DNA sequence: TGTGCCAGCTCACCAACTAGTCGGGACAATGAGCAGTTCTTC.

This rearrangement joins TRBV10-3 to TRBJ2-7; TRBD1 agrees at 8 bases. Per the germline V gene, CDR1 is ENHRY and CDR2 is SYGVKD. The CDR3 is 13 amino acids. After removal of 10 bases from V and 6 bases from J, the junction contained 11 bases not matched to a gene. The CDR3 DNA reads TGTGCCACAGACAGGGGACAGTTAGGCGAGCAGTACTTC. It yields the protein CATDRGQLGEQYF.

This clone appeared a few times. The chain is built from TRBV9 and TRBJ2-1; D possibly corresponds to TRBD2 (6 bases). V lost 4 bases and J 5 bases, leaving 10 bases between the germline ends. The CDR3 sequence is 13 residues long. Per the germline V gene, CDR1 is SGDLS and CDR2 is YYNGEE. The chain's CDR3 is CASSPPGDNEQFF. The CDR3 coding sequence is TGTGCCAGCAGCCCCCCGGGGGACAATGAGCAGTTCTTC.

About this clone: One junction end does not reproduce the germline sequence, and a read error may be involved. The V and J genes are TRBV7-7 and TRBJ2-1, with a possible D match to TRBD1 (6 bases). The length of the CDR3 is 12 residues. Germline lookup yields CDR1 SSHAT and CDR2 FNYEAQ (reference sequence). CDR3 in amino acids: CASSSDSNEQFF. The CDR3 DNA reads TGTGCTAGCAGCTCGGACAGCAATGAGCAGTTCTTC.

The V gene is TRBV18, the J gene TRBJ1-4, with D unclear. The CDR3 consists of 13 residues. Trimming cost V 3 bases and J 6 bases, with 8 bases left between them. Germline CDR1 is KGHSH and CDR2 is LQKENI. This CDR3 is CASSPGGDEKLFF. CDR3 nucleotide sequence: TGTGCCAGCTCACCCGGCGGGGATGAAAAACTGTTTTTT.

The V call is TRBV18, the J call TRBJ2-1; D unclear. Trimming stripped 3 bases from V and 0 bases from J, with 15 bases between. CDR1 and CDR2 (germline): KGHSH, LQKENI. CDR3 length equals 17 residues. The chain's CDR3 is CASSPYEIPSSYNEQFF. The CDR3, as DNA: TGTGCCAGCTCACCGTATGAGATCCCTAGCTCCTACAATGAGCAGTTCTTC.

This chain links TRBV27 with TRBJ1-2; D is possibly TRBD1 (6 bases). The germline V gene encodes CDR1 MNHEY and CDR2 SMNVEV (reference sequence). Deletions cut 4 bases from V and 6 bases from J, with 24 bases between. The CDR3 length is 17 residues. CDR3 coding DNA: TGTGCCAGCAGTTCCAAGGGAACTCAGGGGCAGGACGATGGCTACACCTTC. Translated: CASSSKGTQGQDDGYTF.

The J gene is TRBJ1-4, the V gene TRBV7-9, with 9 nucleotides matching TRBD1. From germline, CDR1 is SEHNR and CDR2 FQNEAQ (reference sequence). The V segment lost 0 bases and the J segment 7 bases; nucleotides outside the gene matches: 6. This CDR3 has 16 amino acids. Written as DNA, the CDR3 is TGTGCCAGCAGCTTAGCGGCGGACAGGGGAGGTGAAAAACTGTTTTTT. Its translation: CASSLAADRGGEKLFF. The full variable domain, with the rest looked up from reference TRBV7-9 and TRBJ1-4, is DTGVSQNPRHKITKRGQNVTFRCDPISEHNRLYWYRQTLGQGPEFLTYFQNEAQLEKSRLLSDRFSAERPKGSFSTLEIQRTEQGDSAMYLCASSLAADRGGEKLFFGSGTQLSVL.

The chain carries TRBV5-8 and TRBJ2-1; 12 bases agree with TRBD2. The CDR3 has 17 residues. Germline V gene lookup returns CDR1 SGHTS and CDR2 YDEGEE. V shed 4 bases, J shed 1 base, and the junction held 6 bases outside the gene matches. The CDR3 spells CASSPTSGSPSYNEQFF. The CDR3 DNA sequence: TGTGCCAGCAGCCCGACTAGCGGGAGTCCGTCCTACAATGAGCAGTTCTTC.

Only one count was recorded for this clone. The chain has TRBV19 and TRBJ2-3; 12 bases are a match to TRBD2. Germline CDR1 is LNHDA and CDR2 is SQIVND (reference sequence). The V and J ends lost 6 bases and 5 bases, in that order; junction bases with no gene match: 6. The CDR3 runs 15 residues. CDR3 DNA sequence: TGTGCCAGTAGCATGAGACTAGCGGGAGAAGATACGCAGTATTTT. This encodes CASSMRLAGEDTQYF.